Listed here are 9 T cell receptor beta chains from one sample, sequenced in a study of cytomegalovirus exposure and HLA in healthy donors (dated by TCRdb to 2015 to 2018). The library was obtained by the immunoSEQ multiplex PCR assay. The multiplex PCR relied on a mix of 60 forward primers for TCR Vbeta segments and 13 reverse primers for TCR Jbeta segments. TCRdb stores this immuneACCESS table with in-frame sequences only. Part of the clones is absent; in the studies checked, under half of the shortfall reflects unresolved V genes, and no reason is known for the rest. The sample has about 130,000 clones on record, 80% of them singletons. 7% to 9.5% of the sample is taken by the ten largest. The sequenced material came from PBMCs. The receptors shown here come from a man aged 25 to 45 in good health and CMV-seropositive.

This clone was seen a few times. The chain recombines TRBV7-3 with TRBJ2-3, with 14 bases lining up with TRBD2. The CDR3 covers 16 residues. Germline CDR1 and CDR2: SGHTA and FQGTGA. With V trimmed by 6 bases and J by 1 base, 3 bases remained unmatched. The CDR3 region is CASRSGLAGGTDTQYF. CDR3 nucleotides: TGTGCCAGCAGATCGGGACTAGCGGGGGGCACAGATACGCAGTATTTT.

The chain uses TRBV18 and TRBJ1-2, with 8 bases lining up with TRBD1. From germline, CDR1 is KGHSH and CDR2 LQKENI. There are 14 residues in the CDR3. With V trimmed by 3 bases and J by 5 bases, 5 bases remained unmatched. In nucleotides, the CDR3 is TGTGCCAGCTCACCGGACAGGGTATCGTATGGCTACACCTTC. It yields the protein CASSPDRVSYGYTF.

The V gene is TRBV27, the J gene TRBJ1-1, with unresolved D. The germline gives CDR1 MNHEY, CDR2 SMNVEV (reference sequence). The V end was cut by 5 bases, the J end by 1 base, with 14 bases between. The CDR3 has 15 amino acids. CDR3 region: CASSGLARRNTEAFF. The CDR3 DNA reads TGTGCCAGCAGTGGACTGGCGCGGAGGAACACTGAAGCTTTCTTT.

The sample holds a few counts of this clone. The genes are TRBV7-9 and TRBJ1-1, with 7 positions matching TRBD1. Germline-derived CDR1 and CDR2 are SEHNR and FQNEAQ (reference sequence). V lost 5 bases to trimming and J lost 0 bases; unmatched junction nucleotides: 6. This CDR3 is built from 15 residues. CDR3 nucleotides: TGTGCCAGCAGCGCGCGGGACAGATTGAACACTGAAGCTTTCTTT. Protein: CASSARDRLNTEAFF.

The rearrangement joins TRBV4-1 to TRBJ1-3; maybe TRBD1 (5 bases). This CDR3 is built from 16 residues. Germline assignment: CDR1 MGHRA and CDR2 YSYEKL. Trimming removed 0 bases from V and 4 bases from J, with 13 bases in between. The CDR3 reads CASSQDSVGGGNTIYF. CDR3 DNA sequence: TGCGCCAGCAGCCAAGATAGCGTCGGGGGGGGAAACACCATATATTTT.

The chain combines TRBV28 with TRBJ2-7; 12 bases line up with TRBD2. The trim removed 4 bases at V and 2 bases at J, leaving 3 bases unmatched. The CDR3 is 15 amino acids. Germline lookup yields CDR1 MDHEN and CDR2 SYDVKM. This chain's CDR3 is CASSSPSGGAYEQYF. CDR3 DNA sequence: TGTGCCAGCAGTTCCCCTAGCGGGGGGGCCTACGAGCAGTACTTC.

This clone has only a few counts. This sequence joins TRBV6-1 and TRBJ2-5; D gene uncertain. This CDR3 is built from 13 residues. The V end was cut by 4 bases, the J end by 0 bases, with 6 bases between. Germline V CDR1 and CDR2: MNHNS, SASEGT. CDR3 loop: CASSVGHQETQYF. The CDR3 bases are TGTGCCAGCAGTGTGGGCCACCAAGAGACCCAGTACTTC.

This chain connects TRBV11-2 to TRBJ2-2; TRBD1 matches 7 bases. The V segment lost 5 bases and the J segment 5 bases; nucleotides outside the gene matches: 8. The germline gives CDR1 SGHAT, CDR2 FQNNGV. The CDR3 sequence is 15 residues long. CDR3 coding DNA: TGTGCCAGCAGCCCTACAGGGGCCGAAACCGGGGAGCTGTTTTTT. Translated, it gives CASSPTGAETGELFF.

Comment on this clone: Compared with germline, one end of the junction differs, possibly owing to a read error. The chain recombines TRBV7-9 with TRBJ2-6; perhaps TRBD2 as D (7 bases). Germline CDR1 and CDR2: SEHNR and FQNEAQ (reference sequence). This CDR3 contains 18 residues. The chain's CDR3 is CASSLVGGASPGANGLTF. The CDR3 DNA reads as TGTGCCAGCAGCTTAGTTGGGGGGGCCTCGCCCGGGGCCAACGGCCTGACTTTC.